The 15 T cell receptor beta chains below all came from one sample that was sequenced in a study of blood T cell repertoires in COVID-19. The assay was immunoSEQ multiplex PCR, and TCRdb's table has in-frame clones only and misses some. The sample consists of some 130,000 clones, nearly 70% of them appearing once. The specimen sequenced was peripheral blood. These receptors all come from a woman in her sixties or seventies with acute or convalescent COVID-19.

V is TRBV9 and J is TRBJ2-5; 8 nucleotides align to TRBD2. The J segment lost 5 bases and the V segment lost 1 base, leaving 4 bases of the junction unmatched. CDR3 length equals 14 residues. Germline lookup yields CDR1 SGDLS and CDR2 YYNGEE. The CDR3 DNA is TGTGCCAGCAGCGTAAGCGGGGGCCAGGAGACCCAGTACTTC. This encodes CASSVSGGQETQYF.

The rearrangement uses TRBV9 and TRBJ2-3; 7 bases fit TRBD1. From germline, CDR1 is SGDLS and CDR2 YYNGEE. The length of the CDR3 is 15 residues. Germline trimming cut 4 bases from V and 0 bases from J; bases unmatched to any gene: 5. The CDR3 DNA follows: TGTGCCAGCAGCTTTCGGGACAGTAGCACAGATACGCAGTATTTT. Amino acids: CASSFRDSSTDTQYF.

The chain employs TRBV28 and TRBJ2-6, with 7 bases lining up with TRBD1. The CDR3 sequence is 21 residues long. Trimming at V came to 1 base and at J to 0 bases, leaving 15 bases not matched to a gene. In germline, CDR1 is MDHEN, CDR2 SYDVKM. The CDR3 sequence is CASSLYLSRTGTRSGANVLTF. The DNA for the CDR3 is TGTGCCAGCAGTTTATACCTTTCCCGGACAGGAACCCGCTCTGGGGCCAACGTCCTGACTTTC.

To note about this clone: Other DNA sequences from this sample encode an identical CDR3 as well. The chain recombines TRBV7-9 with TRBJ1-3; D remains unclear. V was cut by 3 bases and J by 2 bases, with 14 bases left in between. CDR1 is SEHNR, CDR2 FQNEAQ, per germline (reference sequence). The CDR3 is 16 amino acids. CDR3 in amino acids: CASSFGSSRTGNTIYF. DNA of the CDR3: TGTGCCAGCAGCTTCGGTTCAAGTCGAACTGGAAACACCATATATTTT.

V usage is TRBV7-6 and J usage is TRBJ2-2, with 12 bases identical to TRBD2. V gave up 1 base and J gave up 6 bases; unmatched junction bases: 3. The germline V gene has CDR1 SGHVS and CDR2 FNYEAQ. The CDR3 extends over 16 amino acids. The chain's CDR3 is CASSLEASGGAGELFF. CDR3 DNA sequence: TGTGCCAGCAGCTTAGAGGCTAGCGGGGGGGCCGGGGAGCTGTTTTTT.

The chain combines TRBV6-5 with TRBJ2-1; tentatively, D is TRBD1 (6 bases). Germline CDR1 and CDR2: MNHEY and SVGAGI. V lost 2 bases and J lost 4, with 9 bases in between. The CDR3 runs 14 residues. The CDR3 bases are TGTGCCAGCAGTTACGGGGGCAGGTACAATGAGCAGTTCTTC. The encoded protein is CASSYGGRYNEQFF.

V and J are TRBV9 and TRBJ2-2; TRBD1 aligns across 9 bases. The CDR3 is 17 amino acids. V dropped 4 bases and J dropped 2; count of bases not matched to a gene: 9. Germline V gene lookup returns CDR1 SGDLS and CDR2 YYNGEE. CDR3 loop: CASSLNQGQGNTGELFF. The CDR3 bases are TGTGCCAGCAGCCTAAACCAGGGACAGGGCAACACCGGGGAGCTGTTTTTT.

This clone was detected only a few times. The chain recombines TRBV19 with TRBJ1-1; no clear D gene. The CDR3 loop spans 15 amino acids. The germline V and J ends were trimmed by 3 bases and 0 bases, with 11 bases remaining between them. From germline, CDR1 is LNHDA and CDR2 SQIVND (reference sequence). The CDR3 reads CASSIQALMNTEAFF. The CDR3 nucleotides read TGTGCCAGTAGTATCCAGGCCCTCATGAACACTGAAGCTTTCTTT.

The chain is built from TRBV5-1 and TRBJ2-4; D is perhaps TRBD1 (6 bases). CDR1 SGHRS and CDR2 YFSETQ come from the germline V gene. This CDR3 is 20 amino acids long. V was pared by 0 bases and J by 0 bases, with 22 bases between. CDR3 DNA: TGCGCCAGCAGCTTGGAGGGGGAGCGTAGAGCGCGACTAGCCAAAAACATTCAGTACTTC. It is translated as CASSLEGERRARLAKNIQYF.

DNA of the CDR3: TGCGCCAGCAGCCCTTCGGACCAGACAGGGCCTAACTATGGCTACACCTTC. It translates to CASSPSDQTGPNYGYTF. The J gene is TRBJ1-2, the V gene TRBV5-1; 7 nucleotides line up with TRBD1. Trimming took 4 bases from V and 0 from J; bases not matched to a gene: 12. Germline V CDR1 and CDR2: SGHRS, YFSETQ. The CDR3 contains 17 residues. The complete variable domain, with remaining parts taken from reference TRBV5-1 and TRBJ1-2, reads KAGVTQTPRYLIKTRGQQVTLSCSPISGHRSVSWYQQTPGQGLQFLFEYFSETQRNKGNFPGRFSGRQFSNSRSEMNVSTLELGDSALYLCASSPSDQTGPNYGYTFGSGTRLTVV.

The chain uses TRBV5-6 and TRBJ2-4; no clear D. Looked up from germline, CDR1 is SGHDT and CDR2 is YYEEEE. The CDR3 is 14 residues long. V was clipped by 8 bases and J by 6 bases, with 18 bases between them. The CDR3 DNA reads TGTGCCAGTAGTCCCCCCCTAGGAAGAAACATTCAGTACTTC. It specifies CASSPPLGRNIQYF.

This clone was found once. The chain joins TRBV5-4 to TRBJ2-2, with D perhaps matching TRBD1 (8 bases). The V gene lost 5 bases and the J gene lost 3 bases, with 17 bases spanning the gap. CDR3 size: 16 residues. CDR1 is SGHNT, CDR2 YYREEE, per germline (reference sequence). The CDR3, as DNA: TGTGCCAGCAGAACAGGGGGGGAGATAGACACCGGGGAGCTGTTTTTT. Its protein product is CASRTGGEIDTGELFF.

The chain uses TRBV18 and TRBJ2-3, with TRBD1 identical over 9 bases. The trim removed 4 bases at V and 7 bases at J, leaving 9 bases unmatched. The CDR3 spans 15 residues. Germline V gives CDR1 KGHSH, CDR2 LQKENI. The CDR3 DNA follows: TGTGCCAGCTCACAATCACAGGGGGCGCTGAATACGCAGTATTTT. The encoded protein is CASSQSQGALNTQYF.

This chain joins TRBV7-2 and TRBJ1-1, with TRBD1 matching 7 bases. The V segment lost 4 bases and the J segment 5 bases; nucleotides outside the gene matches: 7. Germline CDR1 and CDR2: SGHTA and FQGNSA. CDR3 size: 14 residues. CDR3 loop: CASSSAGGPTEAFF. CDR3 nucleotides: TGTGCCAGCAGCTCCGCAGGGGGACCGACTGAAGCTTTCTTT.

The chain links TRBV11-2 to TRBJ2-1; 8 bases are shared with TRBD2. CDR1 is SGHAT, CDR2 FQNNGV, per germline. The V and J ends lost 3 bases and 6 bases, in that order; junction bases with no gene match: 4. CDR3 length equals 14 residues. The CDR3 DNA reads TGTGCCAGCAGCTTGTCGCGGGGGGCCAATGAGCAGTTCTTC. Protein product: CASSLSRGANEQFF.